The 13 T cell receptor delta chains below come from one sample, sequenced in a study of Vδ1+ human thymocytes. General study points: Thymic TRG and TRD repertoires appeared highly polyclonal, with Gaussian CDR3 length distributions.

These TCRs are of unknown antigen specificity. The template was reverse-transcribed extracted RNA. Pooled V-gene forward primers with one constant-region reverse primer generated the CDR3 amplicons by multiplex PCR. TCRdb used CATT to re-call clones from the multiplex PCR reads. The sample consists of 45,000 to 60,000 delta-chain clones, over 12% of them appearing once. The sequencing input was Vdelta1+ gamma-delta thymocytes from the thymus. Indicated subset: FACS-sorted CD3+ TCRalphabeta- TCRVdelta1+ TCRVdelta2- thymocytes. These receptors all stem from a girl under three years old who had congenital heart surgery.

The table lists this clone with a few counts. This rearrangement joins TRDV1 to TRDJ1, with TRDD3 matching 9 bases. Germline assignment: CDR1 TSWWSYY and CDR2 QGS. This CDR3 comprises 21 residues. Trimming cost V 3 bases and J 8 bases; bases outside gene matches: 28. CDR3 bases: TGTGCTCTTGGGGAGCCGATGGGGAGTTCCCCAGTACTGGGGGACGAAGGGAAACTCATCTTT. Its translation is CALGEPMGSSPVLGDEGKLIF.

This rearrangement joins TRDV1 to TRDJ1; TRDD3 aligns across 8 bases. The CDR3 covers 22 residues. CDR1 and CDR2 (germline): TSWWSYY, QGS. Germline trimming cut 2 bases from V and 4 bases from J; bases unmatched to any gene: 27. CDR3: CALGEFRIRRYLGDATGDKLIF. DNA of the CDR3: TGTGCTCTTGGGGAATTTCGCATTCGGCGATACCTGGGGGACGCGACTGGCGATAAACTCATCTTT.

The V and J genes are TRDV1 and TRDJ1; possibly TRDD3 for D (10 bases). CDR3 size: 24 residues. V lost 1 base and J lost 7, with 43 bases in between. The germline CDR1 and CDR2 sequences are TSWWSYY and QGS. The CDR3 reads CALGEHYPSYPNYWGIRGLGKLIF. CDR3 sequence (DNA): TGTGCTCTTGGGGAACACTATCCTTCCTACCCAAATTACTGGGGGATCCGAGGCTTGGGTAAACTCATCTTT.

This sequence joins TRDV1 and TRDJ1; TRDD3 aligns across 11 bases. From germline, CDR1 is TSWWSYY and CDR2 QGS. V dropped 5 bases and J dropped 1; count of bases not matched to a gene: 24. This CDR3 is 22 amino acids long. The CDR3 here is CALGQLAFLPYWGISGTDKLIF. As DNA, the CDR3 is TGTGCTCTTGGGCAATTAGCCTTCCTTCCATACTGGGGGATATCGGGCACCGATAAACTCATCTTT.

This clone was observed a few times. V is TRDV1 and J is TRDJ1; 7 bases match TRDD3. CDR3 length: 20 residues. Germline V gene data show CDR1 as TSWWSYY and CDR2 as QGS. V trimming: 1 base; J trimming: 0 bases; junction bases outside the gene matches: 17. The CDR3 DNA follows: TGTGCTCTTGGGGAACCGCCTACAGGGTCCTCTGGGGGTTACACCGATAAACTCATCTTT. Its protein is CALGEPPTGSSGGYTDKLIF.

The V and J genes are TRDV1 and TRDJ1; 11 nucleotides match TRDD3. The V segment lost 2 bases and the J segment 5 bases; nucleotides outside the gene matches: 19. Per the germline V gene, CDR1 is TSWWSYY and CDR2 is QGS. The CDR3 loop spans 20 amino acids. The CDR3 sequence: CALGEEGLGDIRLTRDKLIF. In DNA form, the CDR3 reads TGTGCTCTTGGGGAAGAGGGACTGGGGGATATAAGGCTAACGAGGGATAAACTCATCTTT.

The chain joins TRDV1 to TRDJ1, with D perhaps matching TRDD3 (5 bases). The V gene lost 0 bases and the J gene lost 10 bases, with 18 bases spanning the gap. The CDR3 has 15 amino acids. Germline lookup yields CDR1 TSWWSYY and CDR2 QGS. CDR3 in DNA: TGTGCTCTTGGGGAACTAGAGGGGAGGGAGGGTGGACTCATCTTT. It specifies CALGELEGREGGLIF.

The chain has TRDV1 and TRDJ1; 9 bases match TRDD2. V shed 2 bases and J 0 bases; nucleotides not matched to a gene: 19. The germline CDR1 and CDR2 sequences are TSWWSYY and QGS. The CDR3 consists of 21 residues. CDR3 region: CALGEVTTFLHPSLNTDKLIF. CDR3 bases: TGTGCTCTTGGGGAAGTTACGACCTTCCTACATCCCTCACTGAACACCGATAAACTCATCTTT.

In its sample, this clone was seen a few times. At one of its ends the junction is not consistent with the germline gene, which may arise from a read error. This chain connects TRDV1 to TRDJ1, with TRDD2 matching over 9 bases. The germline V gene has CDR1 TSWWSYY and CDR2 QGS. The CDR3 loop spans 22 amino acids. The CDR3 bases are TGTGCTCTTAGGGAATGGCCTTCCTACGTGCCCTGGGGGCCCGTGTACACCGATAAACTCATCTTT. Translation gives CALREWPSYVPWGPVYTDKLIF.

This clone has just a few counts. This chain joins TRDV1 and TRDJ2, with 12 bases fitting TRDD3. Trimming took 0 bases from V and 8 from J; bases not matched to a gene: 16. CDR3 length: 20 residues. Germline V gives CDR1 TSWWSYY, CDR2 QGS. In DNA, the CDR3 is TGTGCTCTTGGGGAACTGCGGACTGGGGGATACTATTTAGGTCCGGCACAACTCTTCTTT. Protein: CALGELRTGGYYLGPAQLFF.

V and J are TRDV1 and TRDJ1; the match to TRDD3 covers 11 bases. V shed 3 bases and J 4 bases; nucleotides not matched to a gene: 7. The germline V gene encodes CDR1 TSWWSYY and CDR2 QGS. The CDR3 extends over 16 amino acids. CDR3 sequence reads: CALGDPRTGGYDKLIF. In nucleotides, the CDR3 is TGTGCTCTTGGGGACCCCAGAACTGGGGGATACGATAAACTCATCTTT.

The genes are TRDV1 and TRDJ1; 9 bases agree with TRDD2. Germline-derived CDR1 and CDR2 are TSWWSYY and QGS. V trimming: 4 bases; J trimming: 0 bases; junction bases outside the gene matches: 21. This CDR3 region has 21 residues. The CDR3 loop reads CALGGLLPTYSGDTYTDKLIF. As DNA, the CDR3 is TGTGCTCTTGGGGGGCTCCTTCCTACGTACTCTGGGGACACGTACACCGATAAACTCATCTTT.

As regards this clone: A read error may explain this, as a much larger clone is one base away. Other DNA sequences of this sample code for an identical CDR3. V is TRDV2 and J is TRDJ1; D perhaps matches TRDD3 (5 bases). CDR1 and CDR2 (germline): GEAIGNYY, EKD. The CDR3 contains 14 residues. The CDR3 loop reads CACDGSWDTDKLIF. The CDR3 coding sequence is TGTGCCTGTGACGGCTCCTGGGACACCGATAAACTCATCTTC.